Included here is one T cell receptor (beta chain) sequence, with context. This sample was taken from a study of blood T cell repertoires in COVID-19. Study-wide background: Samples taken during acute and convalescent COVID-19 were collected in the United States, Italy and Spain. T cells, B-cell-depleted T cells, or PBMCs supplied cDNA or gDNA.

Authors' analysis steps: Counts of nucleated cells, estimated from reference gene primer amplification, were obtained. The assay was immunoSEQ multiplex PCR, and TCRdb's table has in-frame clones only and misses some. V and J calls and clone size are those listed in that table; D and trimming were worked out from the DNA. The repertoire holds tens of thousands of clones, with 70% to 90% as singletons. CDR3 length: 12 residues. Germline-derived CDR1 and CDR2 are SQVTM and ANQGSEA. V dropped 4 bases and J dropped 5; count of bases not matched to a gene: 4. Input material: peripheral blood. V gene TRBV29-1 combines with J gene TRBJ1-1, with 7 bases that match TRBD1. This TCR was recovered from a woman aged 60-75 years with acute or convalescent COVID-19. The DNA of the CDR3 is TGCAGCGTTGGGGACAGAGAGACTGAAGCTTTCTTT. Translating it yields CSVGDRETEAFF.